The next 22 T cell receptor beta chains were all read from a single sample in a study of T cells in women clearing cervical HPV infection. TCRdb's copy holds only in-frame clones and misses some; the assay was immunoSEQ multiplex PCR. The sample holds 20,000 to 30,000 clones. Sequenced input: blood buffy coat. The receptors stem from a woman between 18 and 70 years old with a cervical HPV16 infection that either progressed to CIN3+ or cleared (not recorded which).

CDR3 DNA, as far as it was read: TGTGCCGGAGACTTGTTGCGGCACCATGGC. Translating it yields CAGDLLRHHG. The whole CDR3 protein is CAGDLLRHHGYTF. This rearrangement joins TRBV7-9 to TRBJ1-2; D is ambiguous. Coverage ceases 3 residues before the CDR3 finishes, and the germline J gene fills in the end. Per the germline V gene, CDR1 is SEHNR and CDR2 is FQNEAQ (reference sequence). This CDR3 has 13 residues. Trimming shortened V by 11 bases and J by 6 bases, and 19 bases separated the two germline ends.

Notes on this clone: The CDR3 extends 3 residues past the end of the read, so its final part is completed from the germline J gene. The chain couples TRBV20-1 to TRBJ2-1, with D possibly being TRBD2 (6 bases). Germline V gene sequence: CDR1 DFQATT, CDR2 SNEGSKA (reference sequence). V dropped 5 bases and J dropped 3 bases, with 14 bases sitting between them. The CDR3 loop spans 14 amino acids. The chain's CDR3 is CSAHRDSSYNEQFF. CDR3 DNA (partial): TGCAGTGCTCACCGGGACTCCAGCTACAATGAG.

As concerns this clone: Sequencing ends 3 residues short of the CDR3 end; the germline J gene provides the rest. This rearrangement joins TRBV10-3 to TRBJ1-2; D may be TRBD1 (6 bases). The ends were cut back, 5 bases at V and 2 bases at J, with 9 bases in the middle. Per germline, CDR1 ENHRY and CDR2 SYGVKD. The CDR3 has 13 amino acids. CDR3 DNA, as far as it was read: TGTGCCATCAGTCCAACAGGGAACTATGGC. It translates to CAISPTGNYG. The entire CDR3 is CAISPTGNYGYTF.

CDR3 sequence reads: CASTDRLGNDYTF. CDR3 DNA (partial): TGTGCCAGTACCGACAGGTTAGGGAATGAC. The chain combines TRBV19 with TRBJ1-2, with a possible D match to TRBD1 (6 bases). Read coverage stops 3 residues before the CDR3 terminus; the germline J gene supplies the remainder. The V gene's germline CDR1 is LNHDA and CDR2 SQIVND (reference sequence). The CDR3 totals 13 residues.

As to this clone: The read comes to an end 3 residues before the CDR3 does, leaving the germline J gene to fill in the end. The V gene is TRBV5-4, the J gene TRBJ2-7; D is undetermined. The germline V and J ends were trimmed by 3 bases and 1 base, with 14 bases remaining between them. CDR3 size: 15 residues. Germline V gives CDR1 SGHNT, CDR2 YYREEE (reference sequence). The DNA read from the CDR3 is TGTGCCAGCAGCTGCCTCCCGAAAGGGTCCTACGAG. Its protein product is CASSCLPKGSYE. From start to end, the CDR3 is CASSCLPKGSYEQYF.

Considering frequency, this clone is medium-sized. The sequenced fragment ends 3 residues before the CDR3 boundary, so the rest is inferred from the germline J gene. V gene TRBV6-2 or TRBV6-3 combines with J gene TRBJ1-2, with D possibly matching TRBD1 (5 bases). The CDR3 totals 14 residues. The V end was cut by 3 bases, the J end by 6 bases, with 14 bases between. Germline lookup yields CDR1 MNHEY and CDR2 SVGEGT. CDR3 amino acids: CASSYGAVLDGYTF. The part of the CDR3 DNA that was read is TGTGCCAGCAGTTATGGGGCGGTTTTGGATGGC.

About this clone: The read gets to within 3 residues of the CDR3 end, and the germline J gene fills in the rest. This sequence joins TRBV5-1 and TRBJ2-5; 9 bases line up with TRBD2. V was clipped by 1 base and J by 4 bases; unmatched bases: 11. The CDR3 runs to 17 residues. Germline assignment: CDR1 SGHRS and CDR2 YFSETQ. The CDR3: CASSLWRSGRSGETQYF. CDR3 DNA, as far as it was read: TGCGCCAGCAGCTTGTGGAGAAGCGGGAGGAGTGGAGAGACC.

Concerning this clone: The read ends 3 residues early relative to the CDR3; the germline J gene fills the gap. The rearrangement uses TRBV20-1 and TRBJ2-4; TRBD2 agrees at 16 bases. CDR3 length equals 17 residues. Trimming cost V 3 bases and J 1 base; bases outside gene matches: 3. Germline-derived CDR1 and CDR2 are DFQATT and SNEGSKA (reference sequence). Incomplete CDR3 DNA: TGCAGTGCTAGGGGACTAGCGGGGGGGAGGGCCAAAAACATT. The encoded protein is CSARGLAGGRAKNI. The CDR3, in full, reads CSARGLAGGRAKNIQYF.

As to this clone: The sequence runs out 3 residues before the end of the CDR3; the remainder is reconstructed from the germline J gene. The gene calls are TRBV19 and TRBJ2-2, with D possibly being TRBD1 (5 bases). The V gene's germline CDR1 is LNHDA and CDR2 SQIVND (reference sequence). There are 17 residues in the CDR3. CDR3 DNA (partial): TGTGCCAGTAGCCAATCAGGGTTCCTCCGCGTGAATGAAAAG. This encodes CASSQSGFLRVNEK. The whole CDR3 sequence reads CASSQSGFLRVNEKLFF.

On this clone: The junction does not match germline at one end; this may be a read error. CDR3 DNA, as far as it was read: TGTGCCAGCACCCGGGCCCGGGGGGCGGCAGGAAACACT. Translated, it gives CASTRARGAAGNT. The entire CDR3 protein reads CASTRARGAAGNTIYF. The chain is built from TRBV2 and TRBJ1-3, with D possibly matching TRBD1 (6 bases). With the read ending 3 residues before the CDR3 end, the germline J gene is used to fill in that end. The germline V gene encodes CDR1 SNHLY and CDR2 FYNNEI. The CDR3 totals 16 residues.

Points on this clone: Read sequence stops 3 residues before the CDR3 end, and the germline J gene provides the missing end. The J gene is TRBJ2-3, the V gene TRBV2, with a tentative D call TRBD1 (5 bases). This CDR3 region has 14 residues. Germline lookup yields CDR1 SNHLY and CDR2 FYNNEI. The CDR3 sequence is CASSEGLQVQPQYF. The covered CDR3 bases are TGTGCCAGCAGTGAGGGCCTACAGGTTCAGCCG. The full variable domain, in which reference TRBV2 and TRBJ2-3 provide the parts outside the CDR3, is EPEVTQTPSHQVTQMGQEVILRCVPISNHLYFYWYRQILGQKVEFLVSFYNNEISEKSEIFDDQFSVERPDGSNFTLKIRSTKLEDSAMYFCASSEGLQVQPQYFGPGTRLTVL.

As concerns this clone: The missing CDR3 end, 3 residues past where the read stops, is filled in from the germline J gene. V usage is TRBV6-1 and J usage is TRBJ1-1, with TRBD1 matching over 8 bases. This CDR3 has 16 amino acids. Germline trimming cut 0 bases from V and 2 bases from J; bases unmatched to any gene: 5. In germline, CDR1 is MNHNS, CDR2 SASEGT. The CDR3 here is CASSEALGQVNTEAFF. The CDR3 DNA, read in part, is TGTGCCAGCAGTGAAGCGCTGGGACAGGTAAACACTGAA.

Note on this clone: The read ends 3 residues before the CDR3 terminus; that terminus is restored from the germline J gene. The chain combines TRBV20-1 with TRBJ2-7; 11 bases line up with TRBD2. The CDR3 contains 16 residues. CDR1 DFQATT and CDR2 SNEGSKA come from the germline V gene (reference sequence). J was trimmed by 5 bases and V by 5 bases; bases with no gene match: 14. The covered CDR3 bases are TGCAGTGCTTCCGGGACTAGCGGTATACCCAGAGACGAG. Amino acid sequence: CSASGTSGIPRDE. The whole CDR3 protein reads CSASGTSGIPRDEQYF.

As for this clone: With the read ending 3 residues before the CDR3 end, the germline J gene is used to fill in that end. The chain has TRBV5-1 and TRBJ2-5; a possible D gene is TRBD2 (6 bases). Germline CDR1 is SGHRS and CDR2 is YFSETQ. Trimming left V 2 bases short and J 3 bases short, with 8 bases between. The CDR3 length is 13 residues. The DNA read from the CDR3 is TGCGCCAGCAGCTTAGGGACTGAAGAGACC. Translating it yields CASSLGTEET. The CDR3, in full, reads CASSLGTEETQYF.

CDR3 bases read: TGTGCCAGCAGGGAGACTAGCGGGAGGTTTCAAGAGACG. Its translation is CASRETSGRFQET. The whole CDR3 sequence reads CASRETSGRFQETQYF. This rearrangement joins TRBV2 to TRBJ2-3; 13 nucleotides agree with TRBD2. The read ends 3 residues before the CDR3 terminus; that terminus is restored from the germline J gene. The CDR3 is made up of 16 amino acids. The germline V gene has CDR1 SNHLY and CDR2 FYNNEI.

A remark on this clone: The CDR3 end lies 3 residues beyond the end of the read and is filled in from the germline J gene. The chain carries TRBV19 and TRBJ1-2; D possibly corresponds to TRBD1 (6 bases). Looked up from germline, CDR1 is LNHDA and CDR2 is SQIVND (reference sequence). This CDR3 contains 15 residues. V was trimmed by 10 bases and J by 1 base, leaving 19 bases between them. CDR3 protein: CATRDLWTVNYGYTF. The sequenced part of the CDR3 DNA is TGTGCCACCCGGGACCTATGGACAGTTAACTATGGC.

A word on this clone: With the read ending 3 residues before the CDR3 end, the germline J gene is used to fill in that end. The genes are TRBV5-6 and TRBJ2-6; 7 bases line up with TRBD1. Germline-derived CDR1 and CDR2 are SGHDT and YYEEEE. Trimming cost V 6 bases and J 1 base; bases outside gene matches: 4. The CDR3 length is 15 residues. The CDR3 bases that were read are TGTGCCAGCAACACAGGGGTATCTGGGGCCAACGTC. This gives the protein CASNTGVSGANV. In full, the CDR3 reads CASNTGVSGANVLTF.

Partial CDR3 DNA: TGTGCCAGCAGTGGGGCCGGGGGGGTTGGGGAGACG. Translation: CASSGAGGVGET. The CDR3 reads in full as CASSGAGGVGETQYF. This sequence joins TRBV2 and TRBJ2-3; 8 positions agree with TRBD2. The observed sequence ends 3 residues before the CDR3 terminus, with the missing tail filled in from the germline J gene. The germline CDR1 and CDR2 sequences are SNHLY and FYNNEI. The CDR3 is 15 residues long.

On this clone: The CDR3 end falls 3 residues outside the read, so it is completed with the germline J gene. This chain links TRBV7-2 with TRBJ1-1; D may be TRBD1 (5 bases). The CDR3 consists of 14 residues. V lost 7 bases, J lost 1 base, and 13 bases lay in between. Germline CDR1 and CDR2: SGHTA and FQGNSA. CDR3 DNA, as far as it was read: TGTGCCAGCACCCAGAGCGGGGGGAACACTGAA. Protein sequence: CASTQSGGNTE. From start to end, the CDR3 is CASTQSGGNTEAFF.

In regard to this clone: The read ends 3 residues before the CDR3 terminus; that terminus is restored from the germline J gene. The rearrangement links TRBV7-9 to TRBJ1-1, with TRBD1 as a possible D gene (5 bases). CDR1 and CDR2 (germline): SEHNR, FQNEAQ (reference sequence). The CDR3 totals 14 residues. Trimming pared 5 bases from V and 1 base from J, leaving 11 bases between. The covered CDR3 bases are TGTGCCAGCAGCCCCCAGGGAGGGAACACTGAA. Translated: CASSPQGGNTE. The full CDR3 protein is CASSPQGGNTEAFF.

As regards this clone: The observed sequence ends 3 residues before the CDR3 terminus, with the missing tail filled in from the germline J gene. This rearrangement joins TRBV18 to TRBJ2-1, with D perhaps TRBD1 (5 bases). Trimming cost V 3 bases and J 8 bases, with 8 bases left between them. The CDR3 covers 12 residues. Germline loops: CDR1 KGHSH, CDR2 LQKENI. The CDR3 reads CASSPGPHEQFF. CDR3 DNA (partial): TGTGCCAGCTCACCGGGGCCCCATGAG.

For this clone: The read ends 3 residues shy of where the CDR3 ends; the end is completed using the germline J gene. This chain links TRBV6-4 with TRBJ1-6; TRBD1 agrees at 7 bases. With V trimmed by 4 bases and J by 7 bases, 4 bases remained unmatched. The CDR3 contains 14 residues. Germline CDR1 is MRHNA and CDR2 is SNTAGT. The CDR3 sequence is CASSGGQLNSPLHF. The CDR3 DNA, read in part, is TGTGCCAGCAGTGGGGGACAGCTGAATTCACCC.